Listed here is a single T cell receptor beta chain. Its antigen is unknown. Gene names and germline refer to mouse. Read sequence stops 4 residues before the CDR3 end, and the germline J gene provides the missing end. This specimen includes other DNA sequences encoding the same CDR3. Following RNA extraction, reverse transcription yielded cDNA that acted as the sequencing template. Assay used: immunoSEQ multiplex PCR; TCRdb lists only in-frame clones, some missing. This sample carries over 100,000 clones and no singletons, and roughly a fifth goes to the top ten. The sample is drawn from a study of CD8+ T cells in alopecia areata. Overall study: Donors of skin were C3H/HeJ mice aged roughly 6-12 months with spontaneous alopecia, and recipients were approximately 7-11-week-old female C3H/HeJ mice. Study-wide results and limits: Mice showed clearer TCR sharing than patients did, a gap that was possibly HLA-related. Researchers report lesional scalp, most notably alopecia totalis/universalis, outstripped normal scalp in clonality.

The CDR3 contains 15 residues. CDR1 NSQYPW and CDR2 LRSPGD come from the germline V gene (reference sequence). V trimming: 3 bases; J trimming: 3 bases; junction bases outside the gene matches: 3. This rearrangement joins TRBV1 to TRBJ2-3, with 10 bases aligning to TRBD2. The TCR originated in a C3H/HeJ mouse with alopecia areata. The strain's MHC haplotype is H2-k. What was sequenced was lesional skin. The sequenced CDR3 bases are TGCACCTGCAGTGCGGGGGGACTGGGGGCAGAA. It yields the protein CTCSAGGLGAE. The whole CDR3 protein reads CTCSAGGLGAETLYF.